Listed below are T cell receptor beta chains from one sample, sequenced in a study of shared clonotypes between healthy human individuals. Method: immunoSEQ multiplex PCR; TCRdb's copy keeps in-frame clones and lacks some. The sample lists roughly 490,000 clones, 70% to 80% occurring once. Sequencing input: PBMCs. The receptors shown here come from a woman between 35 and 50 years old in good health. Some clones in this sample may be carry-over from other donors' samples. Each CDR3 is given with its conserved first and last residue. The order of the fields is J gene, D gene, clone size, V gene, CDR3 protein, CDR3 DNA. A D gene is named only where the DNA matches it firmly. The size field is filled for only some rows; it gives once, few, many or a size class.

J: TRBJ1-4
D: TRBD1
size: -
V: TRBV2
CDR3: CASSQDRGVEEKLFF
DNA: TGTGCCAGCAGTCAAGACAGGGGTGTGGAAGAAAAACTGTTTTTT

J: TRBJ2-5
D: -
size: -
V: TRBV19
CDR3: CASSISPFGASGAQYF
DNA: TGTGCCAGTAGTATATCCCCTTTCGGGGCGTCGGGGGCCCAGTACTTC

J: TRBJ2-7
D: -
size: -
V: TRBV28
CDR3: CASSPPLGEQYF
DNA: TGTGCCAGCAGTCCCCCCCTTGGGGAGCAGTACTTC

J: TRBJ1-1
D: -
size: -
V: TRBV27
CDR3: CASSFQGTGFEAFF
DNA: TGTGCCAGCAGTTTTCAAGGTACAGGCTTTGAAGCTTTCTTT

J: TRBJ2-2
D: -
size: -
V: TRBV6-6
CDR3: CASRDTANTGELFF
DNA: TGTGCCAGCAGGGACACCGCGAACACCGGGGAGCTGTTTTTT

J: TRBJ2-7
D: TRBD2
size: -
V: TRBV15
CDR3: CATSTGLAGFQSYEQYF
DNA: TGTGCCACCAGCACGGGACTAGCGGGGTTCCAGTCCTACGAGCAGTACTTC

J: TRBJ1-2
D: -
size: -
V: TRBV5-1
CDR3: CASSLGPGAEGYTF
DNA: TGCGCCAGCAGCTTGGGGCCCGGGGCGGAGGGCTACACCTTC

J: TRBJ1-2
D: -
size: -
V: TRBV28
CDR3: CASSQGSSALGGYTF
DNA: TGTGCCAGCAGCCAGGGGAGTAGTGCCTTGGGTGGCTACACCTTC

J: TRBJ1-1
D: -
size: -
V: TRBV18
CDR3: CASSPLEWTMNTEAFF
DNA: TGTGCCAGCTCACCACTTGAATGGACGATGAACACTGAAGCTTTCTTT

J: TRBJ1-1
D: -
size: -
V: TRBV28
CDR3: CASTERGRGYTEAFF
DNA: TGTGCCAGCACCGAAAGGGGGAGGGGTTACACTGAAGCTTTCTTT

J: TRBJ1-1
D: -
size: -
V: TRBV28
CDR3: CASSPPGRMGPEAFF
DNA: TGTGCCAGCAGTCCCCCCGGGCGCATGGGGCCTGAAGCTTTCTTT

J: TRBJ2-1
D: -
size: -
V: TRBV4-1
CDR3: CASSQEQGSDEQFF
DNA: TGCGCCAGCAGCCAAGAACAGGGATCGGATGAGCAGTTCTTC

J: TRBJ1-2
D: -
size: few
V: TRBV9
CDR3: CASSATWIDGYTF
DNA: TGTGCCAGCAGCGCGACTTGGATAGATGGCTACACCTTC

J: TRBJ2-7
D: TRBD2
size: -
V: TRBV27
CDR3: CASKKSGTGEGQTGEQYF
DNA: TGTGCCAGCAAAAAATCGGGTACGGGGGAGGGCCAAACAGGCGAGCAGTACTTC

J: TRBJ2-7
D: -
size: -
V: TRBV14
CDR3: CASSHAGRGQRTYEQYF
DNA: TGTGCCAGCAGCCACGCCGGGAGGGGACAGCGAACCTACGAGCAGTACTTC

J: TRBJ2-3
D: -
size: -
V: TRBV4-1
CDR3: CASSQGGSTTTQYF
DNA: TGCGCCAGCAGCCAAGGAGGGTCAACTACTACGCAGTATTTT

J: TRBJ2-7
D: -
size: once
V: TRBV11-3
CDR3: CASSEGPNKEQYF
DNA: TGTGCCAGCAGCGAGGGACCCAATAAGGAGCAGTACTTC

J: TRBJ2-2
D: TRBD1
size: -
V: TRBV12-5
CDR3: CASGLGQGDTGELFF
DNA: TGTGCTAGTGGTTTGGGACAGGGGGACACCGGGGAGCTGTTTTTT

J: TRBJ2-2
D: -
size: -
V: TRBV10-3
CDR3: CAIGPANTGELFF
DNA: TGTGCCATCGGCCCAGCGAACACCGGGGAGCTGTTTTTT

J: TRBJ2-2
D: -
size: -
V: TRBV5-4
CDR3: CASSLRPVIGELFF
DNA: TGTGCCAGCAGCCTTCGACCCGTTATCGGGGAGCTGTTTTTT

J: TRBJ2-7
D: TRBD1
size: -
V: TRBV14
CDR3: CASSQALNAGQGRSYEQYF
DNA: TGTGCCAGCAGCCAAGCACTAAATGCCGGACAGGGTCGATCCTACGAGCAGTACTTC

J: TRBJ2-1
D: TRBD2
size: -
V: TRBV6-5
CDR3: CASTTSGRTNEQFF
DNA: TGTGCCAGCACCACTAGCGGGAGGACCAATGAGCAGTTCTTC

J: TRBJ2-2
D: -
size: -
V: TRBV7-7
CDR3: CASSPGPATGELFF
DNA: TGTGCCAGCAGCCCAGGACCGGCCACCGGGGAGCTGTTTTTT

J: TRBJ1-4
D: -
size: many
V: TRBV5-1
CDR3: CASSFSTSNEKLFF
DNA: TGCGCCAGCAGCTTTTCAACTTCCAATGAAAAACTGTTTTTT

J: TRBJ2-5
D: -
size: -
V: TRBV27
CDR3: CASSSPGLAETQYF
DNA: TGTGCCAGCAGTTCTCCCGGGTTGGCGGAGACCCAGTACTTC

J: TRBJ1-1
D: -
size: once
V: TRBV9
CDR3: CASSVGITAEAFF
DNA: TGTGCCAGCAGCGTAGGGATCACAGCAGAAGCTTTCTTT

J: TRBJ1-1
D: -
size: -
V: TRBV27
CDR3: CASTEGSRSTEAFF
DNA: TGTGCCAGCACTGAGGGCTCGCGAAGCACTGAAGCTTTCTTT

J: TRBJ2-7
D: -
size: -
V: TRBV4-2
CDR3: CASSQGVYEQYF
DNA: TGTGCCAGCAGCCAGGGGGTCTACGAGCAGTACTTC

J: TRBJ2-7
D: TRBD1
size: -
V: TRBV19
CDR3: CASSGPRDRGSHEQYF
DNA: TGTGCCAGTAGTGGGCCCCGGGACAGGGGATCCCACGAGCAGTACTTC

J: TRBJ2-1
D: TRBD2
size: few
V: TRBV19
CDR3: CASCSGTENNEQFF
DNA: TGTGCCAGCTGCAGCGGGACCGAGAACAATGAGCAGTTCTTC

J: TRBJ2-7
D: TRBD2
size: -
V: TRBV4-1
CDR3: CASSRGTSGTYEQYF
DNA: TGCGCCAGCAGCCGGGGGACTAGCGGTACCTACGAGCAGTACTTC

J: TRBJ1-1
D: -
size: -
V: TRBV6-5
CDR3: CASSPRGVNTEAFF
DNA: TGTGCCAGCAGCCCTAGGGGTGTGAACACTGAAGCTTTCTTT

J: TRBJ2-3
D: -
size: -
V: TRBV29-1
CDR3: CSVAQGSSTDTQYF
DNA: TGCAGCGTTGCGCAGGGCTCTAGCACAGATACGCAGTATTTT

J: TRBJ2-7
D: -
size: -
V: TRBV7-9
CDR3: CASSLVMEGQYF
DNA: TGTGCCAGCAGCTTAGTCATGGAGGGGCAGTACTTC